Below are 18 T cell receptor beta chains sequenced from a single sample in a study of T cells in Graves' hyperthyroidism and ophthalmopathy. RNA transcripts provided the source from which TCR beta CDR3 regions were amplified. First-round RT-PCR with HTBI primers amplified the TCR CDR3 region. TCRdb re-called the multiplex PCR reads through MiXCR, storing one row per CDR3 protein. The table records 540,000 or so distinct CDR3 sequences, more than 15% of them present only once. Sample: blood. The receptors shown here come from a woman aged 25 to 39 with Graves' hyperthyroidism.

This clonotype was counted between two and nine times. The J gene is TRBJ2-1, the V gene TRBV9; D possibly corresponds to TRBD2 (6 bases). Germline-derived CDR1 and CDR2 are SGDLS and YYNGEE. This CDR3 comprises 16 residues. V gave up 4 bases and J gave up 1 base, with 15 bases separating them. CDR3 residues: CASSSREGLSYNEQFF. The CDR3 bases are TGTGCCAGCAGCTCACGAGAGGGACTTTCCTACAATGAGCAGTTCTTC. Full variable domain (rest looked up from reference TRBV9 and TRBJ2-1): DSGVTQTPKHLITATGQRVTLRCSPRSGDLSVYWYQQSLDQGLQFLIQYYNGEERAKGNILERFSAQQFPDLHSELNLSSLELGDSALYFCASSSREGLSYNEQFFGPGTRLTVL.

The chain employs TRBV20-1 and TRBJ2-5; 10 bases fit TRBD1. The CDR3 has 14 residues. The V gene end was trimmed by 3 bases and the J gene end by 4 bases; junction bases not matched to a gene: 5. Germline CDR1 DFQATT, CDR2 SNEGSKA (reference sequence). The CDR3 region has the DNA TGCAGTGCTAGGGACAGGGGGGGTGGAGAGACCCAGTACTTC. It yields the protein CSARDRGGGETQYF.

This clonotype was seen a handful of times. This chain joins TRBV29-1 and TRBJ2-1; D is possibly TRBD2 (5 bases). There are 15 residues in the CDR3. The germline CDR1 and CDR2 sequences are SQVTM and ANQGSEA. V dropped 4 bases and J dropped 0 bases, with 13 bases sitting between them. The CDR3 DNA reads as TGCAGCGTTGGGGCGGGCGAGAGCTCCTACAATGAGCAGTTCTTC. Protein product: CSVGAGESSYNEQFF.

Only a few counts were recorded for this clonotype. J is TRBJ2-2 and V is TRBV30; no clear D gene. V shed 3 bases and J shed 3 bases, with 5 bases lying between them. Germline V CDR1 and CDR2: GTSNPN, SVGIG (reference sequence). This CDR3 spans 12 amino acids. The CDR3 loop is CAWRKDTGELFF. The CDR3 region has the DNA TGTGCCTGGAGAAAAGACACCGGGGAGCTGTTTTTT.

This clonotype was detected ten times or more. This chain connects TRBV28 to TRBJ1-1, with D perhaps TRBD1 (6 bases). The germline V gene encodes CDR1 MDHEN and CDR2 SYDVKM. The germline V and J ends were trimmed by 6 bases and 5 bases, with 13 bases remaining between them. The CDR3 has 13 amino acids. Written as DNA, the CDR3 is TGTGCCAGCAGGGAGGGGGAATGGACTGAAGCTTTCTTT. Its protein is CASREGEWTEAFF.

This clonotype was seen more than once but under ten times. The V and J genes are TRBV5-6 and TRBJ2-1; perhaps TRBD2 as D (6 bases). CDR3 length: 16 amino acids. Trimming took 1 base from V and 5 from J, leaving 16 bases between them. The germline V gene has CDR1 SGHDT and CDR2 YYEEEE. The CDR3: CASSLLLAGYNNEQFF. For the CDR3, the DNA is TGTGCCAGCAGCTTGTTGCTGGCGGGATATAACAATGAGCAGTTCTTC.

The rearrangement uses TRBV7-9 and TRBJ1-2; 7 bases are shared with TRBD1. Unmatched junction bases numbered 12, after V lost 3 bases and J lost 8 bases. From germline, CDR1 is SEHNR and CDR2 FQNEAQ (reference sequence). CDR3 length equals 15 residues. CDR3: CASSFSGTAERGYTF. The CDR3, as DNA: TGTGCCAGCAGCTTCTCCGGGACAGCGGAACGAGGCTACACCTTC.

The rearrangement joins TRBV7-9 to TRBJ2-3; no clear D. This CDR3 is 12 amino acids long. With 5 bases removed from V and 5 bases from J, the gap between germline ends came to 8 bases. Germline V lookup: CDR1 SEHNR, CDR2 FQNEAQ (reference sequence). The CDR3 DNA reads TGTGCCAGCAGCGTGGACGTAGATACGCAGTATTTT. It translates to CASSVDVDTQYF.

This chain joins TRBV29-1 and TRBJ1-3; 12 nucleotides align to TRBD1. Germline lookup yields CDR1 SQVTM and CDR2 ANQGSEA. V was clipped by 1 base and J by 2 bases; unmatched bases: 6. The CDR3 consists of 17 residues. This chain's CDR3 is CSVEVGRDRGPGNTIYF. CDR3 DNA sequence: TGCAGCGTTGAAGTTGGCCGGGACAGGGGGCCTGGAAACACCATATATTTT.

The V and J genes are TRBV5-5 and TRBJ1-2, with D perhaps matching TRBD1 (6 bases). This CDR3 contains 15 residues. Trimming cost V 3 bases and J 2 bases, with 14 bases left between them. Germline V gives CDR1 SGHKS, CDR2 YYEKEE (reference sequence). The CDR3 spells CASSYDRPLNYGYTF. CDR3 nucleotides: TGTGCCAGCAGCTACGACAGGCCCCTAAACTATGGCTACACCTTC.

This clonotype has ten or more counts. V usage is TRBV20-1 and J usage is TRBJ2-7; no firm D call. The germline V gene encodes CDR1 DFQATT and CDR2 SNEGSKA (reference sequence). The V end lost 3 bases, the J end lost 3 bases, and 9 bases lay between the germline ends. The CDR3 is made up of 12 amino acids. The CDR3 spells CSARATGYEQYF. The CDR3 DNA reads TGCAGTGCTAGGGCAACGGGCTACGAGCAGTACTTC.

In this sample, this clonotype turned up a few times. This sequence joins TRBV19 and TRBJ2-7, with D possibly being TRBD1 or TRBD2 (5 bases each). V lost 3 bases and J 0 bases, leaving 12 bases between the germline ends. This CDR3 spans 15 amino acids. The V gene's germline CDR1 is LNHDA and CDR2 SQIVND (reference sequence). As DNA, the CDR3 is TGTGCCAGTAGTATTGCCTCAGGGAGCTCCTACGAGCAGTACTTC. This encodes CASSIASGSSYEQYF. Looking up the rest from reference TRBV19 and TRBJ2-7 gives the full variable domain: DGGITQSPKYLFRKEGQNVTLSCEQNLNHDAMYWYRQDPGQGLRLIYYSQIVNDFQKGDIAEGYSVSREKKESFPLTVTSAQKNPTAFYLCASSIASGSSYEQYFGPGTRLTVT.

This clonotype has at least ten counts. The genes are TRBV24-1 and TRBJ2-1, with no clear D. Germline values: CDR1 KGHDR, CDR2 SFDVKD. With 3 bases removed from V and 0 bases from J, the gap between germline ends came to 14 bases. CDR3 length equals 17 residues. In DNA form, the CDR3 reads TGTGCCACCAGTGATACAGAACGCCGGAGCTCCTACAATGAGCAGTTCTTC. Its translation: CATSDTERRSSYNEQFF.

The sample holds a few counts of this clonotype. The rearrangement uses TRBV4-2 and TRBJ2-3, with D tentatively TRBD1 (6 bases). CDR1 and CDR2 from the germline V gene are LGHNA and YNFKEQ. The CDR3 loop spans 15 amino acids. Trimming stripped 1 base from V and 6 bases from J, with 14 bases between. This CDR3 is CASSQVAEQGDTQYF. For the CDR3, the DNA is TGTGCCAGCAGCCAAGTTGCAGAGCAGGGGGATACGCAGTATTTT.

This clonotype was found many times. The V call is TRBV28, the J call TRBJ2-1, with D perhaps TRBD2 (6 bases). The CDR3 covers 16 residues. The V and J ends lost 1 base and 5 bases respectively, with 15 bases between them. CDR1 is MDHEN and CDR2 is SYDVKM in the germline V gene. CDR3 sequence: CASSLFPVGGHNEQFF. For the CDR3, the DNA is TGTGCCAGCAGTTTATTTCCAGTCGGGGGTCACAATGAGCAGTTCTTC.

This clonotype was observed a handful of times. This chain's CDR3 is CASSPYFSYEQYF. Written as DNA, the CDR3 is TGTGCCAGCAGCCCTTACTTCTCCTACGAGCAGTACTTC. The chain carries TRBV5-8 and TRBJ2-7; no definite D call. Germline CDR1 and CDR2: SGHTS and YDEGEE. The CDR3 sequence is 13 residues long. V was pared by 4 bases and J by 0 bases, with 8 bases between.

This clonotype was found many times. The chain uses TRBV7-2 and TRBJ2-2; D not certain. V lost 3 bases and J lost 3, with 17 bases in between. The CDR3 length is 17 residues. CDR1 is SGHTA and CDR2 is FQGNSA in the germline V gene. The CDR3 nucleotides are TGTGCCAGCAGCTTGGGCTACCAGCCACCCGACACCGGGGAGCTGTTTTTT. Its protein is CASSLGYQPPDTGELFF.

This clonotype was picked up a small number of times. The chain joins TRBV6-1 to TRBJ2-6; D is unresolved. There are 15 residues in the CDR3. The V gene lost 6 bases and the J gene lost 0 bases, with 9 bases spanning the gap. From germline, CDR1 is MNHNS and CDR2 SASEGT. The CDR3 nucleotides are TGTGCCAGCAGCCGACCGAACTCTGGGGCCAACGTCCTGACTTTC. Its translation is CASSRPNSGANVLTF.